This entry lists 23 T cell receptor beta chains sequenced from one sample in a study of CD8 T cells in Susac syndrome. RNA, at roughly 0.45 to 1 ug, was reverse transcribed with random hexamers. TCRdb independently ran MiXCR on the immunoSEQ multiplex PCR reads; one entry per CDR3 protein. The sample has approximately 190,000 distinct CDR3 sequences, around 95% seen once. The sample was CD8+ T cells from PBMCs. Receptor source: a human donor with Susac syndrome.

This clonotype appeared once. CDR3 nucleotides: TGTGCCAGCAGCGCCACAGGGTTTAATTCACCCCTCCACTTT. As protein: CASSATGFNSPLHF. This chain links TRBV6-4 with TRBJ1-6; D may be TRBD1 (6 bases). The V gene's germline CDR1 is MRHNA and CDR2 SNTAGT. This CDR3 spans 14 amino acids. V was clipped by 6 bases and J by 6 bases, with 12 bases between them.

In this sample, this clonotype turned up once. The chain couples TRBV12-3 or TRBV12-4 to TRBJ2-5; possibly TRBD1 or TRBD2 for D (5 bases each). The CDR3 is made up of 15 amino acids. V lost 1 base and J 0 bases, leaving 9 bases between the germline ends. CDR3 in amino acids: CASSLGMGHQETQYF. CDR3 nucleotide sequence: TGTGCCAGCAGTTTAGGAATGGGACACCAAGAGACCCAGTACTTC.

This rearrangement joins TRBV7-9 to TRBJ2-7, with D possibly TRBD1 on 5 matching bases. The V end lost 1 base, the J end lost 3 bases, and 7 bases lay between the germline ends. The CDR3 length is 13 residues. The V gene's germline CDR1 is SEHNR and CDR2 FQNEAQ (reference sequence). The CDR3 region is CASSLDRLYEQYF. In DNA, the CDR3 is TGTGCCAGCAGCTTAGACAGGCTCTACGAGCAGTACTTC.

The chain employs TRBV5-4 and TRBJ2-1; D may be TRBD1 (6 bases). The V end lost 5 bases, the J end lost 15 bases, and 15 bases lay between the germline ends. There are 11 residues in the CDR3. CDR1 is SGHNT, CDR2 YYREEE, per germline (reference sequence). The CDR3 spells CASRRGTPWFF. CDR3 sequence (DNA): TGTGCCAGCAGACGTGGGACACCCTGGTTCTTC.

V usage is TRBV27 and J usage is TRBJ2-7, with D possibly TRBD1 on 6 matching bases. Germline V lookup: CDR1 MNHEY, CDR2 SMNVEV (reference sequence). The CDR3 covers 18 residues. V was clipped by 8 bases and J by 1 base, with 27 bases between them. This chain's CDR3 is CASANRDTTLRRSYEQYF. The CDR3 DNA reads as TGTGCCAGCGCGAACCGGGACACCACCCTCAGGAGGTCCTACGAGCAGTACTTC.

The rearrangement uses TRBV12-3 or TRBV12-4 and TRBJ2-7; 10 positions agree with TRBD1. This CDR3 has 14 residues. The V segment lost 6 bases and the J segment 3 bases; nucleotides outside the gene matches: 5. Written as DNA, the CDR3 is TGTGCCAGCAGATCCCGGGACAGGGGCTACGAGCAGTACTTC. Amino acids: CASRSRDRGYEQYF.

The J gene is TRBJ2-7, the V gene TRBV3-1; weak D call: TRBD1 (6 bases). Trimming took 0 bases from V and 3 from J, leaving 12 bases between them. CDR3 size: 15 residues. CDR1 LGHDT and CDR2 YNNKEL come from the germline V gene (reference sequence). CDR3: CASSQDRTAFYEQYF. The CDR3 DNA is TGTGCCAGCAGCCAAGATCGGACAGCCTTCTACGAGCAGTACTTC.

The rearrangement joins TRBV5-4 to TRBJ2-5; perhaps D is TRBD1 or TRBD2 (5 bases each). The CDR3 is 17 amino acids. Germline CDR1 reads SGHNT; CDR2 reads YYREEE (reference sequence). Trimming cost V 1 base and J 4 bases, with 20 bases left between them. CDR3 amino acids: CASSLRSFLGERETQYF. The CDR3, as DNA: TGTGCCAGCAGCTTGAGGTCGTTTTTGGGGGAGCGAGAGACCCAGTACTTC.

DNA of the CDR3: TGCGCCAGCAGCCAAGTGGGGAACTACGAGCAGTACTTC. It translates to CASSQVGNYEQYF. V usage is TRBV4-1 and J usage is TRBJ2-7; D not resolved. Germline CDR1 and CDR2: MGHRA and YSYEKL. V was pared by 1 base and J by 3 bases, with 7 bases between. The length of the CDR3 is 13 residues.

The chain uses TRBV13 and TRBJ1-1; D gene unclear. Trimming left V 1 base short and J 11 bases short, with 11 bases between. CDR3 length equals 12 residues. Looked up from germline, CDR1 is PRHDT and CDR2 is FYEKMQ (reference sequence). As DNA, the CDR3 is TGTGCCAGCAGCTTAGCAGGCGGCGCGGCTTTCTTT. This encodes CASSLAGGAAFF.

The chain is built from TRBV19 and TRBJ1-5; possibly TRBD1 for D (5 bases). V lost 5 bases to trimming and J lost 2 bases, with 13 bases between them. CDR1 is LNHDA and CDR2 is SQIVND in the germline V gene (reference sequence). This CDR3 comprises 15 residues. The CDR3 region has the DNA TGTGCCAGTAGTTCGACCTCGGGGGGCAATCAGCCCCAGCATTTT. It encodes CASSSTSGGNQPQHF.

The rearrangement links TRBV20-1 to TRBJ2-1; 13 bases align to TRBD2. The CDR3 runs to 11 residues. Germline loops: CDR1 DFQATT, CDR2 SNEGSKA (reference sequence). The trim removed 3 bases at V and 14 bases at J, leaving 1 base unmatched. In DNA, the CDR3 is TGCAGTGCTAGCGGACTAGCGGGAGAGTTCTTC. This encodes CSASGLAGEFF.

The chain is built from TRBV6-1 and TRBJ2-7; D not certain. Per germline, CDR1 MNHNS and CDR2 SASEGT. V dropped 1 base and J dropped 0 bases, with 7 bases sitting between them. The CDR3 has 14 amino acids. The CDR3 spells CASSEGASSYEQYF. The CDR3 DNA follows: TGTGCCAGCAGTGAAGGCGCTAGCTCCTACGAGCAGTACTTC.

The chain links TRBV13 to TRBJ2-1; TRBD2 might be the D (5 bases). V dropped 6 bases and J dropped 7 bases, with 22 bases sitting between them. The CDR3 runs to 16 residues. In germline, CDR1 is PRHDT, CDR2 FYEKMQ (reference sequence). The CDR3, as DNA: TGTGCCAGCAGTTCCCCCGACTACCCGGTGGGAAATGAGCAGTTCTTC. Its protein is CASSSPDYPVGNEQFF.

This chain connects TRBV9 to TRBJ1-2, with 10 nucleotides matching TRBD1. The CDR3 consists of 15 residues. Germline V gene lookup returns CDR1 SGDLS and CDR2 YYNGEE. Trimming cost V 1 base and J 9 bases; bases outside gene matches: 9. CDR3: CASSVSPTGGDRYTF. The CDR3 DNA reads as TGTGCCAGCAGCGTATCCCCGACAGGGGGCGATCGCTACACCTTC.

The CDR3 sequence: CAWSVHRPRGELFF. The CDR3 DNA reads as TGTGCCTGGAGTGTACACAGGCCAAGGGGGGAGCTGTTTTTT. The chain employs TRBV30 and TRBJ2-2; D is perhaps TRBD1 (5 bases). V was clipped by 0 bases and J by 8 bases, with 13 bases between them. The CDR3 has 14 amino acids. CDR1 and CDR2 from the germline V gene are GTSNPN and SVGIG (reference sequence).

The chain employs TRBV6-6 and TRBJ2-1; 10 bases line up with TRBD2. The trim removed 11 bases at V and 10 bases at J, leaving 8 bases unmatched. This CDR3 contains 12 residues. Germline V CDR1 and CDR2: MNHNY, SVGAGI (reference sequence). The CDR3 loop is CASARTSGEQFF. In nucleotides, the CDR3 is TGTGCCTCCGCCAGGACTAGCGGAGAGCAGTTCTTC.

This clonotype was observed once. Here the CDR3 reads CASSPRAEVRNTIYF. CDR3 bases: TGTGCCAGCTCGCCCCGGGCGGAGGTTAGAAACACCATATATTTT. The chain carries TRBV7-9 and TRBJ1-3; D ambiguous. Germline values: CDR1 SEHNR, CDR2 FQNEAQ (reference sequence). V was trimmed by 8 bases and J by 5 bases, leaving 19 bases between them. The CDR3 contains 15 residues.

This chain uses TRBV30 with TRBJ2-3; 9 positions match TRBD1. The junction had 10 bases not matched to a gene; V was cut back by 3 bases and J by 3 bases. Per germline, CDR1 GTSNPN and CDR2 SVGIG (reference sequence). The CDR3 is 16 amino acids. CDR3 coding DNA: TGTGCCTGGAGGCGCACAGGGGGCAGTTGGACAGATACGCAGTATTTT. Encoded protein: CAWRRTGGSWTDTQYF. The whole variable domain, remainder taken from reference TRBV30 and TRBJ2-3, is SQTIHQWPATLVQPVGSPLSLECTVEGTSNPNLYWYRQAAGRGLQLLFYSVGIGQISSEVPQNLSASRPQDRQFILSSKKLLLSDSGFYLCAWRRTGGSWTDTQYFGPGTRLTVL.

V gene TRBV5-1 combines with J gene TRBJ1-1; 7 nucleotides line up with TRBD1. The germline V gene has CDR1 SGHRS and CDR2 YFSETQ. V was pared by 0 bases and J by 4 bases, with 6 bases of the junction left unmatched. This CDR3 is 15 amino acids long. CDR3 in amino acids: CASSLVTGESTEAFF. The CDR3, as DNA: TGCGCCAGCAGCTTGGTTACAGGGGAGAGCACTGAAGCTTTCTTT. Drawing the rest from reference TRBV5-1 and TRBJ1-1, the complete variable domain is KAGVTQTPRYLIKTRGQQVTLSCSPISGHRSVSWYQQTPGQGLQFLFEYFSETQRNKGNFPGRFSGRQFSNSRSEMNVSTLELGDSALYLCASSLVTGESTEAFFGQGTRLTVV.

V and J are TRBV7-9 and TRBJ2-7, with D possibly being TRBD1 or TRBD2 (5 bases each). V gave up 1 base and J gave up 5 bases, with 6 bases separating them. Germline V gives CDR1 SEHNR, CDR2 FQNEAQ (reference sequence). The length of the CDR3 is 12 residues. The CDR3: CASSLEGHEQYF. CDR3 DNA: TGTGCCAGCAGCTTAGAGGGACACGAGCAGTACTTC.

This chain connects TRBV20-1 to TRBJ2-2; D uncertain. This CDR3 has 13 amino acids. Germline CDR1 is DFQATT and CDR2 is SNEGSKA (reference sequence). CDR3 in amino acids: CGIVGSNTGELFF. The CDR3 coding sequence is TGCGGGATAGTAGGGTCGAACACCGGGGAGCTGTTTTTT.

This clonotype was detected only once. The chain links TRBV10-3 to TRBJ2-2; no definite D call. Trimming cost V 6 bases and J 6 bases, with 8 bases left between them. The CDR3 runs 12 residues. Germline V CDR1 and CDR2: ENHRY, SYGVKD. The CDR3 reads CAIRGPAGELFF. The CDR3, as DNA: TGTGCCATCAGAGGACCGGCCGGGGAGCTGTTTTTT.